What follows are 12 T cell receptor beta chains derived from one specimen sequenced in a study of tumor-infiltrating lymphocytes in glioblastoma multiforme. TCR beta libraries were built from RNA through three nested multiplex PCR rounds using modified ARM-PCR. TCRdb re-called the multiplex PCR reads with MiXCR, one entry per CDR3 protein. Here the sample spans about 9,600 distinct CDR3 sequences, about 67% being singletons. Sequenced: brain tumor tissue. The receptors here all came from a male donor with glioblastoma.

The table lists this clonotype with a few counts. This chain uses TRBV11-2 with TRBJ2-7, with 9 nucleotides matching TRBD1. The V gene end was trimmed by 2 bases and the J gene end by 2 bases; junction bases not matched to a gene: 4. Germline V lookup: CDR1 SGHAT, CDR2 FQNNGV. The CDR3 totals 15 residues. CDR3 residues: CASSLSGTGPYEQYF. The CDR3 nucleotides read TGTGCCAGCAGCTTATCCGGGACAGGGCCCTACGAGCAGTACTTC.

The chain uses TRBV20-1 and TRBJ2-7; tentatively, D is TRBD2 (5 bases). Trimming took off 3 bases at V and 6 bases at J, with 9 bases between the two ends. The germline V gene encodes CDR1 DFQATT and CDR2 SNEGSKA (reference sequence). The CDR3 runs 11 residues. CDR3 DNA: TGCAGTGCTAGCTCTAGCCGCGAGCAGTACTTC. This gives the protein CSASSSREQYF.

V is TRBV29-1 and J is TRBJ2-7; D is ambiguous. The CDR3 runs 11 residues. CDR1 is SQVTM, CDR2 ANQGSEA, per germline. Trimming pared 4 bases from V and 1 base from J, leaving 5 bases between. The CDR3 is CSVGVSYEQYF. Written as DNA, the CDR3 is TGCAGCGTTGGGGTATCCTACGAGCAGTACTTC.

Regarding this clonotype: Sequence at one end of the junction differs from germline and may be a read error. CDR3 bases: TGTGCCAGCACCCCCTCATTAGGCCAAGGGCTAGCGATAAACACCGTGGAGCTGTTTTTT. The encoded protein is CASTPSLGQGLAINTVELFF. The chain joins TRBV11-2 to TRBJ2-2; a possible D gene is TRBD2 (6 bases). The CDR3 has 20 amino acids. Germline values: CDR1 SGHAT, CDR2 FQNNGV.

On this clonotype: Without the conserved terminal phenylalanine or tryptophan, this CDR3 likely stems from a read error. The chain couples TRBV6-5 to TRBJ1-6; 7 bases are shared with TRBD1. The CDR3 length is 13 residues. The ends lost 6 bases at V and 12 bases at J; junction bases unmatched: 8. CDR1 is MNHEY, CDR2 SVGAGI, per germline. The CDR3 nucleotides are TGTGCCAGCAGCTACAGAGGGGGCGGACCCCTCCACTAT. This gives the protein CASSYRGGGPLHY.

The sample holds many counts of this clonotype. A much larger clone lies a single base off, so this may be a read error. The genes are TRBV20-1 and TRBJ1-4; D remains ambiguous. CDR1 is DFQATT and CDR2 is SNEGSKA in the germline V gene (reference sequence). There are 14 residues in the CDR3. V was trimmed by 1 base and J by 7 bases, leaving 13 bases between them. DNA of the CDR3: TGCAGTGCTAGAGTACCCCTCATGGGTGAAAAACTGTTTTTT. Amino acid sequence: CSARVPLMGEKLFF.

Note on this clonotype: An end of the junction does not agree with germline; a read error may underlie this. The chain joins TRBV20-1 to TRBJ2-4; possibly TRBD1 for D (5 bases). CDR1 and CDR2 from the germline V gene are DFQATT and SNEGSKA (reference sequence). There are 19 residues in the CDR3. The CDR3 DNA reads as TGCAATGCTAGATACCCGGACAAGGGGATTCGGAAAGCCAAAAACATTCAGTACTTC. Its protein product is CNARYPDKGIRKAKNIQYF.

The rearrangement uses TRBV10-2 and TRBJ2-5; 15 bases line up with TRBD2. The germline gives CDR1 WSHSY, CDR2 SAAADI. V trimming: 6 bases; J trimming: 5 bases; junction bases outside the gene matches: 4. This CDR3 comprises 15 residues. The chain's CDR3 is CASRDGLAGGETQYF. The CDR3 DNA follows: TGCGCCAGCAGGGACGGACTAGCGGGAGGGGAGACCCAGTACTTC.

This clonotype was detected only once. The chain uses TRBV29-1 and TRBJ2-3; D possibly corresponds to TRBD2 (6 bases). Germline CDR1 reads SQVTM; CDR2 reads ANQGSEA. V was clipped by 1 base and J by 10 bases, with 12 bases between them. The CDR3 spans 12 residues. Written as DNA, the CDR3 is TGCAGCGTTGAAGTTTCGCGGGGCGCGCAGTATTTT. Encoded protein: CSVEVSRGAQYF.

This clonotype is medium-sized. The V and J genes are TRBV28 and TRBJ2-3; D is undetermined. The V gene lost 6 bases and the J gene lost 2 bases, with 3 bases spanning the gap. The germline CDR1 and CDR2 sequences are MDHEN and SYDVKM. The CDR3 extends over 11 amino acids. The CDR3 coding sequence is TGTGCCAGCAGCCTCACAGATACGCAGTATTTT. Protein: CASSLTDTQYF.

This clonotype was seen many times. CDR3 nucleotides: TGCAGTGCTAGAGATCGGGTCTCCTACAATGAGCAGTTCTTC. Protein: CSARDRVSYNEQFF. This chain joins TRBV20-1 and TRBJ2-1, with D unclear. The CDR3 consists of 14 residues. Trimming removed 0 bases at V and 0 bases at J, with 6 bases between. Germline V gene sequence: CDR1 DFQATT, CDR2 SNEGSKA (reference sequence).

This clonotype counts as medium-sized (0.01 to 0.1%). The V and J genes are TRBV20-1 and TRBJ2-7; 7 bases fit TRBD1. Germline V gives CDR1 DFQATT, CDR2 SNEGSKA (reference sequence). The CDR3 is 13 amino acids. V lost 4 bases and J lost 3; bases outside the gene matches: 6. CDR3 loop: CSAKGQADYEQYF. Here the CDR3 DNA reads TGCAGTGCTAAAGGACAGGCTGACTACGAGCAGTACTTC.